These 17 T cell receptor beta chains share one sample of origin, sequenced in a study of cytomegalovirus exposure and HLA in healthy donors. Method: immunoSEQ multiplex PCR; TCRdb's copy keeps in-frame clones and lacks some. The top ten hold approximately 4.5% of the sample, which has some 110,000 clones, more than 85% seen once. Source material: PBMCs. The receptors originated from a man between 18 and 35 years old in good health and CMV-seropositive.

CDR3 amino acids: CATSTGGEQYF. As DNA, the CDR3 is TGTGCCACCAGCACGGGAGGCGAGCAGTACTTC. The chain carries TRBV15 and TRBJ2-7; 7 nucleotides agree with TRBD2. The germline V gene encodes CDR1 LNHNV and CDR2 YYDKDF (reference sequence). After removal of 4 bases from V and 6 bases from J, the junction contained 0 bases not matched to a gene. The CDR3 totals 11 residues. Full variable domain (rest looked up from reference TRBV15 and TRBJ2-7): DAMVIQNPRYQVTQFGKPVTLSCSQTLNHNVMYWYQQKSSQAPKLLFHYYDKDFNNEADTPDNFQSRRPNTSFCFLDIRSPGLGDTAMYLCATSTGGEQYFGPGTRLTVT.

In its sample, this clone was seen a few times. The junction shows a germline mismatch at one end, possibly a read error. The gene calls are TRBV29-1 and TRBJ1-2; D remains ambiguous. Germline V gives CDR1 SQVTM, CDR2 ANQGSEA. This CDR3 has 12 residues. Here the CDR3 reads CSVSTLDYGYTF. CDR3 nucleotide sequence: TGCAGCGTATCCACCTTGGACTACGGCTACACCTTC.

The chain links TRBV4-1 to TRBJ1-5; D is uncertain. The germline V gene has CDR1 MGHRA and CDR2 YSYEKL. Between the trimmed V and J ends, which lost 1 base and 1 base, there was a span of 14 bases. CDR3 length equals 17 residues. Here the CDR3 reads CASSQVLADQSNQPQHF. In nucleotides, the CDR3 is TGCGCCAGCAGCCAAGTTCTCGCCGATCAGAGCAATCAGCCCCAGCATTTT.

V gene TRBV9 combines with J gene TRBJ2-2, with TRBD1 identical over 8 bases. The CDR3 spans 16 residues. Losses at the gene ends were 5 bases for V and 6 bases for J; bases not matched to a gene: 12. Germline V gene data show CDR1 as SGDLS and CDR2 as YYNGEE. The CDR3: CASRATLTGVSGELFF. In DNA, the CDR3 is TGTGCCAGCAGGGCCACCTTGACAGGGGTCTCCGGGGAGCTGTTTTTT.

This chain connects TRBV9 to TRBJ2-1; 7 bases are shared with TRBD1. Germline loops: CDR1 SGDLS, CDR2 YYNGEE. Losses at the gene ends were 6 bases for V and 7 bases for J; bases not matched to a gene: 10. The CDR3 is 14 residues long. The CDR3 loop is CASNRQGPENEQFF. CDR3 sequence (DNA): TGTGCCAGCAACCGACAGGGACCTGAGAATGAGCAGTTCTTC.

The J gene is TRBJ1-6, the V gene TRBV11-2, with 7 bases fitting TRBD1. The CDR3 contains 15 residues. Trimming at V came to 3 bases and at J to 3 bases, leaving 2 bases not matched to a gene. CDR1 SGHAT and CDR2 FQNNGV come from the germline V gene. The CDR3 DNA sequence: TGTGCCAGCAGCTTTGACAGGGACTATAATTCACCCCTCCACTTT. Protein product: CASSFDRDYNSPLHF.

The J gene is TRBJ2-1, the V gene TRBV5-1, with 9 bases matching TRBD1. The CDR3 has 15 amino acids. V lost 3 bases to trimming and J lost 8 bases; unmatched junction nucleotides: 9. CDR1 is SGHRS, CDR2 YFSETQ, per germline. The CDR3: CASSWDRAMWHEQFF. In DNA, the CDR3 is TGCGCCAGCAGCTGGGACAGGGCGATGTGGCATGAGCAGTTCTTC.

This rearrangement joins TRBV11-2 to TRBJ2-7, with 7 positions matching TRBD1. This CDR3 region has 13 residues. V trimming: 4 bases; J trimming: 3 bases; junction bases outside the gene matches: 3. Germline V gene lookup returns CDR1 SGHAT and CDR2 FQNNGV. The CDR3 nucleotides are TGTGCCAGCAGCTCCTGGGACAGCTACGAGCAGTACTTC. This gives the protein CASSSWDSYEQYF. Full variable domain (missing parts from reference TRBV11-2 and TRBJ2-7): EAGVAQSPRYKIIEKRQSVAFWCNPISGHATLYWYQQILGQGPKLLIQFQNNGVVDDSQLPKDRFSAERLKGVDSTLKIQPAKLEDSAVYLCASSSWDSYEQYFGPGTRLTVT.

This clone was detected only a few times. V usage is TRBV6-5 and J usage is TRBJ1-5; D may be TRBD1 (6 bases). The CDR3 extends over 14 amino acids. Trimming pared 5 bases from V and 7 bases from J, leaving 15 bases between. The V gene's germline CDR1 is MNHEY and CDR2 SVGAGI. The CDR3 DNA reads as TGTGCCAGCAGTAAGGTGGGGGCGGGCCAGCCCCAGCATTTT. Translation gives CASSKVGAGQPQHF.

The chain combines TRBV19 with TRBJ2-7, with TRBD2 matching 10 bases. Germline CDR1 LNHDA, CDR2 SQIVND (reference sequence). V was pared by 5 bases and J by 0 bases, with 7 bases of the junction left unmatched. This CDR3 region has 16 residues. CDR3 in amino acids: CASSPLLAGASYEQYF. The DNA of the CDR3 is TGTGCCAGTAGTCCGCTGCTAGCGGGGGCCTCCTACGAGCAGTACTTC.

This sequence joins TRBV5-1 and TRBJ2-2; D not resolved. The CDR3 is 14 amino acids. Germline V CDR1 and CDR2: SGHRS, YFSETQ. V lost 4 bases, J lost 0 bases, and 7 bases lay in between. The CDR3 DNA sequence: TGCGCCAGCAGCCTCGGGTCGAACACCGGGGAGCTGTTTTTT. Amino acid sequence: CASSLGSNTGELFF.

The chain links TRBV6-5 to TRBJ1-5, with D maybe TRBD1 (6 bases). Per the germline V gene, CDR1 is MNHEY and CDR2 is SVGAGI. Trimming pared 5 bases from V and 2 bases from J, leaving 13 bases between. The CDR3 is 15 residues long. CDR3: CASSPGGAGNQPQHF. The CDR3 bases are TGTGCCAGCAGTCCCGGGGGGGCTGGCAATCAGCCCCAGCATTTT.

The V gene is TRBV2, the J gene TRBJ2-7, with D tentatively TRBD1 (6 bases). Germline V lookup: CDR1 SNHLY, CDR2 FYNNEI. This CDR3 region has 14 residues. Trimming removed 4 bases at V and 5 bases at J, with 15 bases between. Here the CDR3 DNA reads TGTGCCAGCAGTGCTAACAGGGAGCTCGACGAGCAGTACTTC. Its translation is CASSANRELDEQYF.

This clone was found a few times. The chain is built from TRBV29-1 and TRBJ2-3, with D possibly TRBD1 on 6 matching bases. CDR1 is SQVTM and CDR2 is ANQGSEA in the germline V gene. Trimming removed 6 bases from V and 6 bases from J, with 16 bases in between. The CDR3 is made up of 13 amino acids. The CDR3 DNA sequence: TGCAGCGTCGGATCAGGGGAGATGGATACGCAGTATTTT. Translating gives CSVGSGEMDTQYF.

This clone was counted between two and nine times. Here the CDR3 DNA reads TGTGCCAGCAGTCCATCAGGGGGCGGGTATTCACCCCTCCACTTT. Protein sequence: CASSPSGGGYSPLHF. The chain carries TRBV27 and TRBJ1-6; 8 bases are a match to TRBD1. J gave up 8 bases and V 5 bases, and 8 bases lay outside the gene matches. This CDR3 comprises 15 residues. The germline V gene has CDR1 MNHEY and CDR2 SMNVEV (reference sequence).

The rearrangement uses TRBV2 and TRBJ1-1; 9 nucleotides match TRBD1. Germline V lookup: CDR1 SNHLY, CDR2 FYNNEI. Losses at the gene ends were 9 bases for V and 0 bases for J; bases not matched to a gene: 11. The CDR3 consists of 16 residues. CDR3 coding DNA: TGTGCCAGGAGGAGTCCGGGACAGGGAATGAACACTGAAGCTTTCTTT. Its translation: CARRSPGQGMNTEAFF.

The genes are TRBV19 and TRBJ1-1; D uncertain. V lost 2 bases and J 1 base, leaving 11 bases between the germline ends. CDR1 is LNHDA, CDR2 SQIVND, per germline (reference sequence). CDR3 length: 15 residues. CDR3 in DNA: TGTGCCAGTAGTATACGCGGCAGAACGAACACTGAAGCTTTCTTT. This codes for CASSIRGRTNTEAFF.